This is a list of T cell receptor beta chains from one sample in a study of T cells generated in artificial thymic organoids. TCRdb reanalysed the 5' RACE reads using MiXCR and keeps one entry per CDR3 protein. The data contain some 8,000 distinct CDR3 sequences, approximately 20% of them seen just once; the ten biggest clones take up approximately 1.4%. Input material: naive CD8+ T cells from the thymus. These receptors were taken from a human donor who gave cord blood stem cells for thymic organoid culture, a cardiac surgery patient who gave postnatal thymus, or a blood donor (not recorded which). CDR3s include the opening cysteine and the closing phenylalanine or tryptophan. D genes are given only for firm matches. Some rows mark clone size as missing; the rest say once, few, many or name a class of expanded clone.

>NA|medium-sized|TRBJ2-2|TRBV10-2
CASTLSYGGELFF
TGCGCCAGCACTCTTTCCTACGGCGGGGAGCTGTTTTTT
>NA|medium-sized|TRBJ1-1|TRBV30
CAWLEAALRPAIFSTEAFF
TGTGCCTGGCTGGAGGCCGCCTTAAGGCCCGCGATATTCTCCACTGAAGCTTTCTTT
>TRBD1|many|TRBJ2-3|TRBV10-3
CAIGLRDRSHTDTQYF
TGTGCCATCGGCCTAAGGGACAGATCCCACACAGATACGCAGTATTTT
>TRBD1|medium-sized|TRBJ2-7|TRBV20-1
CSARDPITGELYEQYF
TGCAGTGCTAGAGACCCTATAACAGGGGAACTCTACGAGCAGTACTTC
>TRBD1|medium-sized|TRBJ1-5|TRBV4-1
CASSQVAGGDNQPQHF
TGCGCCAGCAGCCAGGTGGCAGGGGGGGACAATCAGCCCCAGCATTTT
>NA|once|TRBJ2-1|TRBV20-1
CSGINAEYMGYNEQFF
TGCAGTGGTATCAACGCAGAGTACATGGGGTACAATGAGCAGTTCTTC
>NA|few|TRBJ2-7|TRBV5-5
CASSPKGNDYEQYF
TGTGCCAGCAGCCCTAAAGGGAACGATTACGAGCAGTACTTC
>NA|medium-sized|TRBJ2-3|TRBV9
CASSDSGAGTDTQYF
TGTGCCAGCAGCGACTCAGGGGCGGGGACAGATACGCAGTATTTT
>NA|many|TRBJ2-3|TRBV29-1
CSVTRTDTQYF
TGCAGCGTCACCCGGACAGATACGCAGTATTTT
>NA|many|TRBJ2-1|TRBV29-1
CSVDGSGSYNEQFF
TGCAGCGTTGATGGTAGCGGATCCTACAATGAGCAGTTCTTC
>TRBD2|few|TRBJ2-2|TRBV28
CASSFPPGTRGPELFF
TGTGCCAGCAGTTTCCCTCCCGGGACTAGGGGCCCGGAGCTGTTTTTT
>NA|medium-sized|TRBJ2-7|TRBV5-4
CASSFYSYEQYF
TGTGCCAGCAGCTTTTACTCCTACGAGCAGTACTTC
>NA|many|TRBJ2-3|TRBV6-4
CASSAWGGTDTQYF
TGTGCCAGCAGCGCCTGGGGCGGGACCGATACGCAGTATTTT
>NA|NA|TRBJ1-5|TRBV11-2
CASSLERVRLYMGNQPQHF
TGTGCCAGCAGCTTAGAGCGGGTACGACTGTACATGGGGAATCAGCCCCAGCATTTT
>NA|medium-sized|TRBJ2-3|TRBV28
CASSFSDSDRDTQYF
TGTGCCAGCAGTTTTTCGGACAGCGACCGAGATACGCAGTATTTT
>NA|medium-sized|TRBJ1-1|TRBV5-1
CASSLESREYTEAFF
TGCGCCAGCAGCTTGGAGAGCAGGGAGTACACTGAAGCTTTCTTT
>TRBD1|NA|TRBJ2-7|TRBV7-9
CASSLYWDRVGEQYF
TGTGCCAGCAGCTTATACTGGGACAGGGTCGGCGAGCAGTACTTC
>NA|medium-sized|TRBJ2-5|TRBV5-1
CASSWGVLVVQETQYF
TGCGCCAGCAGCTGGGGAGTGCTAGTAGTCCAAGAGACCCAGTACTTC
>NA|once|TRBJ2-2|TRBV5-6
CASNFRSGLSTGEPFF
TGTGCCAGCAACTTTAGGTCCGGGCTGAGTACCGGGGAGCCGTTTTTT
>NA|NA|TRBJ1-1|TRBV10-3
CAIKAGNTEAFF
TGTGCCATCAAGGCGGGGAACACTGAAGCTTTCTTT
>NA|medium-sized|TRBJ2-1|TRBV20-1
CSARDLADSYYNEQFF
TGCAGTGCTAGAGATCTGGCGGACAGCTATTACAATGAGCAGTTCTTC
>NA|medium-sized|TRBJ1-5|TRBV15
CATSRGHSNQPQHF
TGTGCCACCAGTAGAGGTCATAGCAATCAGCCCCAGCATTTT
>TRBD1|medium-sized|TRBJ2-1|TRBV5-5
CASSLGTGAIGEQFF
TGTGCCAGCAGTCTAGGGACAGGGGCGATTGGTGAGCAGTTCTTC
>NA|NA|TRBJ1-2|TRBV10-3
CATEQLANYGYTF
TGTGCCACCGAACAGTTAGCTAACTATGGCTACACCTTC
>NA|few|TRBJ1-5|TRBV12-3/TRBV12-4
CASSRGGSNQPQHF
TGTGCCAGCAGTCGAGGGGGGAGCAATCAGCCCCAGCATTTT
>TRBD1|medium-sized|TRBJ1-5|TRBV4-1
CASSQDRQGFNQPQHF
TGCGCCAGCAGCCAAGATCGACAGGGTTTCAATCAGCCCCAGCATTTT
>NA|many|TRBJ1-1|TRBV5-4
CASSLVGVLVAEAFF
TGTGCCAGCAGCTTGGTCGGGGTTTTAGTCGCTGAAGCTTTCTTT
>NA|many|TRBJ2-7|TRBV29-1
CSVRRENSYEQYF
TGCAGCGTTCGCAGGGAAAATTCCTACGAGCAGTACTTC
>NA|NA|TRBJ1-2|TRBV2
CASNAIRALGYTF
TGTGCCAGCAATGCTATCAGGGCCCTGGGCTACACCTTC
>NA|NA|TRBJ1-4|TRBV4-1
CASSRTQSIFRRANEKLFF
TGCGCCAGCAGCCGAACTCAATCAATCTTCCGGCGGGCTAATGAAAAACTGTTTTTT
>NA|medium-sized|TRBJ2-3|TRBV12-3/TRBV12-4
CASSWTHTDTQYF
TGTGCCAGCAGTTGGACACACACAGATACGCAGTATTTT
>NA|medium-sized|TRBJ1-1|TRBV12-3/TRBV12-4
CASRSTYSNTEAFF
TGTGCCAGCAGATCGACTTACTCGAACACTGAAGCTTTCTTT